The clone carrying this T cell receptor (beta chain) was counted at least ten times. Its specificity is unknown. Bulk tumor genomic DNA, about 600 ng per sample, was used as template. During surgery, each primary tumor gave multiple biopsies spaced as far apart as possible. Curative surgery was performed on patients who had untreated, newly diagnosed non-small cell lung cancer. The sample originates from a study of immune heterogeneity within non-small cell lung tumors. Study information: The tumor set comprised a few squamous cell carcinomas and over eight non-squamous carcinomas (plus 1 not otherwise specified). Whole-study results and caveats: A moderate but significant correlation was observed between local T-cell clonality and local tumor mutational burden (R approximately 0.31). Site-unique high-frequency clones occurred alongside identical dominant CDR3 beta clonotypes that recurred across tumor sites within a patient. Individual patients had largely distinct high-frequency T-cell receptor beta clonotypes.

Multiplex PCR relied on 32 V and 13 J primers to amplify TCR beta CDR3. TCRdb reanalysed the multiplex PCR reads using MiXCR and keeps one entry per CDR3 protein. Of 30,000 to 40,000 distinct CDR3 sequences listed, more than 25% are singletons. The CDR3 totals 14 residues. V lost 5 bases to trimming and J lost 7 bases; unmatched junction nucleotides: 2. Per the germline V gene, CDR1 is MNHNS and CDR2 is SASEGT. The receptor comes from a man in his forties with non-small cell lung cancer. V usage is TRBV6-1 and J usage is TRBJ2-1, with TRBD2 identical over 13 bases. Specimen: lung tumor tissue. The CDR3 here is CASSRTSGSNEQFF. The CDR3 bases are TGTGCCAGCAGTCGGACTAGCGGGAGTAATGAGCAGTTCTTC.